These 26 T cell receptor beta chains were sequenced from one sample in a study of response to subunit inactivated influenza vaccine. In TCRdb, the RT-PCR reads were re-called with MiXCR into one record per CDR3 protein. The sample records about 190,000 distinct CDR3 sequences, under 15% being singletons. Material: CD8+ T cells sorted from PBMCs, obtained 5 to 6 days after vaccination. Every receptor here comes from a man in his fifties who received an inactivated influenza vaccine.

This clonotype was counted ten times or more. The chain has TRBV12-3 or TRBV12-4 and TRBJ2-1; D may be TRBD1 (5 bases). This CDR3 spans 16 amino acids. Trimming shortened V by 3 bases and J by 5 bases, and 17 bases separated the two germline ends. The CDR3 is CASSFLPGIGDNEQFF. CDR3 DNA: TGTGCCAGCAGTTTTCTCCCGGGTATAGGGGACAATGAGCAGTTCTTC.

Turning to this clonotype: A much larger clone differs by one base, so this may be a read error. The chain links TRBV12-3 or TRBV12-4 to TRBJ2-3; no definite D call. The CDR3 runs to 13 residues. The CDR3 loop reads CPSSPLHSDTQYF. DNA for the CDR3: TGTCCCAGCAGTCCCCTCCATTCAGATACGCAGTATTTT.

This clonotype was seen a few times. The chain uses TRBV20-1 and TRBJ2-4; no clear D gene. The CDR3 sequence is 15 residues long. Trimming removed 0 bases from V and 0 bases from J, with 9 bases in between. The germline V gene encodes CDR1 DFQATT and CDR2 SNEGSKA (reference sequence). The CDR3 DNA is TGCAGTGCTAGAGATTTGCATGCAGCCAAAAACATTCAGTACTTC. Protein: CSARDLHAAKNIQYF.

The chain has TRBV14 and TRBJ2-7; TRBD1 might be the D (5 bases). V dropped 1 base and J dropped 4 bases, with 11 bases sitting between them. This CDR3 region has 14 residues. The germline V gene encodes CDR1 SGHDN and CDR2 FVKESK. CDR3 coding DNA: TGTGCCAGCAGCCAAGTCAGGACACCATACGAGCAGTACTTC. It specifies CASSQVRTPYEQYF. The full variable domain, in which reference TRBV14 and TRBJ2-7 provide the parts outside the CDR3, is EAGVTQFPSHSVIEKGQTVTLRCDPISGHDNLYWYRRVMGKEIKFLLHFVKESKQDESGMPNNRFLAERTGGTYSTLKVQPAELEDSGVYFCASSQVRTPYEQYFGPGTRLTVT.

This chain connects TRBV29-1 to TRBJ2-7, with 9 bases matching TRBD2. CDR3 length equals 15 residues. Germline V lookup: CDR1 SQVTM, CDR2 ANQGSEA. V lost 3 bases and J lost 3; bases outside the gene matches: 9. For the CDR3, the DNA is TGCAGCGTTGAGGTCTTAGGTAGCGGGAGCTACGAGCAGTACTTC. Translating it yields CSVEVLGSGSYEQYF.

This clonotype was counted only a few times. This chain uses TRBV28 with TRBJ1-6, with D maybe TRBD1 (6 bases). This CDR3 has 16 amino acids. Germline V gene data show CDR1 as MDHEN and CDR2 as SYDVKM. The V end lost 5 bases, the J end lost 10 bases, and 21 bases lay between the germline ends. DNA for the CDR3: TGTGCCAGCAGTGTCCCCCCTGGACAGCCGAGGTCACCCCTCCACTTT. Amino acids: CASSVPPGQPRSPLHF.

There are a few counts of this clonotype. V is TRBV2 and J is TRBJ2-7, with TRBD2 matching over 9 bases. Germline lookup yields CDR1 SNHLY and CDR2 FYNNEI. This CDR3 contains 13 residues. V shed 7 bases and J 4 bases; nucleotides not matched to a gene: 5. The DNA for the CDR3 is TGTGCCAGCATACTTAGCGGGAGTTACGAGCAGTACTTC. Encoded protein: CASILSGSYEQYF.

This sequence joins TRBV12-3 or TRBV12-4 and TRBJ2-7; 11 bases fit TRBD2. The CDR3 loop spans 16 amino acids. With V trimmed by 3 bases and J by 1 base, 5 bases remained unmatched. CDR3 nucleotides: TGTGCCAGCAGTTTTGTAGCGGGGGGGGGATCCTACGAGCAGTACTTC. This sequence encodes CASSFVAGGGSYEQYF.

The CDR3 DNA sequence: TGTGCCAGCAGCCATGTTCTCGGTTACGAGCAGTACTTC. It specifies CASSHVLGYEQYF. The chain has TRBV7-9 and TRBJ2-7; no clear D. The CDR3 sequence is 13 residues long. CDR1 SEHNR and CDR2 FQNEAQ come from the germline V gene (reference sequence). V was clipped by 5 bases and J by 4 bases, with 12 bases between them.

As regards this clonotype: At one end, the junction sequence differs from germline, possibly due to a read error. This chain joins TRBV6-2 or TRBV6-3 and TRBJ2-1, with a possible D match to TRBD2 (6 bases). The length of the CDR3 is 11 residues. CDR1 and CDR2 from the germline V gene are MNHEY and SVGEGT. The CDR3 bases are TGTGCCAGCAGTTACGGTATAGTAGCGGTCTTC. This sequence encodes CASSYGIVAVF.

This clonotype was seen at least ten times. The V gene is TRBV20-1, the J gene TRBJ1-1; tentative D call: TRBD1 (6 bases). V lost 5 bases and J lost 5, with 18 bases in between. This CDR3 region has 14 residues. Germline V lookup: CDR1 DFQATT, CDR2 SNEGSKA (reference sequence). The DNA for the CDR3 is TGCAGTGCTCGGGGAACAGGGATGGGGACTGAAGCTTTCTTT. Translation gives CSARGTGMGTEAFF.

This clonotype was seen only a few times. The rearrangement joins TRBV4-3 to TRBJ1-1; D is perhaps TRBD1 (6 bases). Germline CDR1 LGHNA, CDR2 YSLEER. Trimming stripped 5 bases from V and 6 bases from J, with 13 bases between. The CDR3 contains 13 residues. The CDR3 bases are TGCGCCAGCAGCGCCTTCCCAGGGGCTGAAGCTTTCTTT. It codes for CASSAFPGAEAFF.

The CDR3 DNA follows: TGTGCCAGCAGGGGCGGTCCGGTACCCCTCCACTTT. Its translation: CASRGGPVPLHF. The chain recombines TRBV2 with TRBJ1-6; D is ambiguous. V was cut by 6 bases and J by 12 bases, with 12 bases left in between. Germline V lookup: CDR1 SNHLY, CDR2 FYNNEI. This CDR3 has 12 amino acids.

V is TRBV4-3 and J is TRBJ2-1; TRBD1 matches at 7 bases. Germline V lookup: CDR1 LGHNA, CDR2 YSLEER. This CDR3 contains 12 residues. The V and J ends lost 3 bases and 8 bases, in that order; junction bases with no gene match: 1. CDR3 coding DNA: TGCGCCAGCAGCCAGGGGACAGATGAGCAGTTCTTC. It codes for CASSQGTDEQFF.

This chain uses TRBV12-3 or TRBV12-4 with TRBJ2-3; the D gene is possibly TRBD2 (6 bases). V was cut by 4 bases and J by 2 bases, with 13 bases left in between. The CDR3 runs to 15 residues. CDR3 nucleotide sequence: TGTGCCAGCAGTTCCCCGGGGGTAAACACAGATACGCAGTATTTT. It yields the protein CASSSPGVNTDTQYF.

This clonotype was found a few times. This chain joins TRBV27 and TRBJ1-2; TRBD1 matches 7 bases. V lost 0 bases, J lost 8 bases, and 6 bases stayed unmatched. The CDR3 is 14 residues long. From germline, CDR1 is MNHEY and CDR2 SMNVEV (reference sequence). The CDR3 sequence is CASSLSGQGVGYTF. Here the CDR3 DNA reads TGTGCCAGCAGTTTATCAGGGCAGGGGGTAGGCTACACCTTC.

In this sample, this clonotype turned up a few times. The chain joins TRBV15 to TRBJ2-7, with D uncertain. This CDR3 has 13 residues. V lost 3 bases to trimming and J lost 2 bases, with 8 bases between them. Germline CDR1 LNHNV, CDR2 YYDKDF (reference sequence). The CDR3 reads CATSRGNAYEQYF. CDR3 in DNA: TGTGCCACCAGCAGGGGCAATGCCTACGAGCAGTACTTC. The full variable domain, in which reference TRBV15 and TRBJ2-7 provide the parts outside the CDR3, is DAMVIQNPRYQVTQFGKPVTLSCSQTLNHNVMYWYQQKSSQAPKLLFHYYDKDFNNEADTPDNFQSRRPNTSFCFLDIRSPGLGDTAMYLCATSRGNAYEQYFGPGTRLTVT.

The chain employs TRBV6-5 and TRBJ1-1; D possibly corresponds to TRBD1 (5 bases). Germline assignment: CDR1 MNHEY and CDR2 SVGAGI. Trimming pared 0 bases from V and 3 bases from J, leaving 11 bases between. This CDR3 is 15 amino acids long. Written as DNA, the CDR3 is TGTGCCAGCAGTTACTCGATGACAGTTTACACTGAAGCTTTCTTT. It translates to CASSYSMTVYTEAFF.

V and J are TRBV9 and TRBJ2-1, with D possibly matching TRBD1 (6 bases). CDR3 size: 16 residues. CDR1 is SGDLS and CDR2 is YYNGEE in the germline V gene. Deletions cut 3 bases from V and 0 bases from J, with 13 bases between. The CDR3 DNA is TGTGCCAGCAGCGGGCCACAGGGACCCTCCTACAATGAGCAGTTCTTC. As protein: CASSGPQGPSYNEQFF.

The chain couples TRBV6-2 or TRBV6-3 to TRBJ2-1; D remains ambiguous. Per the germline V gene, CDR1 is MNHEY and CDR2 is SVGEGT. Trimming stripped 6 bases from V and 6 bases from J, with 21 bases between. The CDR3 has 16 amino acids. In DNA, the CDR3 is TGTGCCAGCAGCACCGGGCTCATACCGGAGACCAATGAGCAGTTCTTC. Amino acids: CASSTGLIPETNEQFF.

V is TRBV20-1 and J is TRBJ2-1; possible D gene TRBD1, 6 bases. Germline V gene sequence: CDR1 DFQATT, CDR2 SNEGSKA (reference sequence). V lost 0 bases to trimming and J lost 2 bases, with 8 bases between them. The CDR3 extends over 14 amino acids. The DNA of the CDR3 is TGCAGTGCTAGAGACAGGGGACCCTACAATGAGCAGTTCTTC. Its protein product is CSARDRGPYNEQFF.

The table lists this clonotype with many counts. The CDR3 spells CASSLEWLQNTEAFF. CDR3 bases: TGTGCCAGCAGCTTGGAGTGGCTGCAGAACACTGAAGCTTTCTTT. The chain joins TRBV5-5 to TRBJ1-1; no firm D call. V was shortened by 0 bases and J by 1 base, with 10 bases between the two germline ends. Germline assignment: CDR1 SGHKS and CDR2 YYEKEE (reference sequence). There are 15 residues in the CDR3.

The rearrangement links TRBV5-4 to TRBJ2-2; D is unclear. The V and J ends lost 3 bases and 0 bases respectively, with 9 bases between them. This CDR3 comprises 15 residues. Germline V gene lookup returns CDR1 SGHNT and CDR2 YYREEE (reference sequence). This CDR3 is CASSSLQANTGELFF. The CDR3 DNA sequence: TGTGCCAGCAGCTCCTTACAAGCGAACACCGGGGAGCTGTTTTTT.

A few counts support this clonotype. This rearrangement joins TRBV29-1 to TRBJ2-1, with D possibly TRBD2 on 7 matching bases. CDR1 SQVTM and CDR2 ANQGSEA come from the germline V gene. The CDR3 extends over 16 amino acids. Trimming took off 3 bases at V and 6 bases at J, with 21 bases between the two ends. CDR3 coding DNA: TGCAGCGTTGAGGGGGGGCCGCGGCTAGCGTTCAATGAGCAGTTCTTC. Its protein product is CSVEGGPRLAFNEQFF.

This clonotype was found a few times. The DNA of the CDR3 is TGCGCCAGCAGCCAAGGAGGGGCGACCACAGATACGCAGTATTTT. Its translation is CASSQGGATTDTQYF. The rearrangement links TRBV4-3 to TRBJ2-3; tentatively, D is TRBD1 or TRBD2 (5 bases each). Germline assignment: CDR1 LGHNA and CDR2 YSLEER. The V gene lost 1 base and the J gene lost 2 bases, with 10 bases spanning the gap. The CDR3 runs 15 residues.

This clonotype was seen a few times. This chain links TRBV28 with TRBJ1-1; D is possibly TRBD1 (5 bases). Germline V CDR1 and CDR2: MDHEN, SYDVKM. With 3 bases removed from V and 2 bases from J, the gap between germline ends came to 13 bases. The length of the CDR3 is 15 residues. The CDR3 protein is CASSFKGGVNTEAFF. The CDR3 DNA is TGTGCCAGCAGTTTTAAGGGAGGGGTTAACACTGAAGCTTTCTTT.